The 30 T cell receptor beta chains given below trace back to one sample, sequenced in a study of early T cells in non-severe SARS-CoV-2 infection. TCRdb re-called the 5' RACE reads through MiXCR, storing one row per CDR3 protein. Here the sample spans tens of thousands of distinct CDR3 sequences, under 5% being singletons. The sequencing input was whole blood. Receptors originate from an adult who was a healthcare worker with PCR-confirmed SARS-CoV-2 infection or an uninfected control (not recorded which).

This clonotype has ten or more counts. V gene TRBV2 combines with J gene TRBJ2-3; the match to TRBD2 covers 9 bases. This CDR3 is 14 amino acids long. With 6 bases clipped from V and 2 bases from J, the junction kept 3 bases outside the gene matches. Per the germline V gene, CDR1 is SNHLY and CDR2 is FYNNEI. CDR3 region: CASRLAGATDTQYF. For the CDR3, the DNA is TGTGCCAGCAGGTTAGCGGGAGCCACAGATACGCAGTATTTT.

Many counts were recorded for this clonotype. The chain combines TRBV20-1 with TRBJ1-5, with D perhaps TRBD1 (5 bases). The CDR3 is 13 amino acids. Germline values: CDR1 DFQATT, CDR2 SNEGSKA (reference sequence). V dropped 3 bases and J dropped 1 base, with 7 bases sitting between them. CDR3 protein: CSARDTSNQPQHF. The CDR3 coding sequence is TGCAGTGCTAGGGACACCAGCAATCAGCCCCAGCATTTT.

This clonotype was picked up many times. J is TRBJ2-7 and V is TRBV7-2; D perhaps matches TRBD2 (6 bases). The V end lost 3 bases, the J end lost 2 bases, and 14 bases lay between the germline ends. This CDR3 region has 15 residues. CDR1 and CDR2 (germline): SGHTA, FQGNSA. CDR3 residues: CASSLTSGTAYEQYV. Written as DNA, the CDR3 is TGTGCCAGCAGCTTGACGTCCGGGACTGCCTACGAGCAGTACGTC.

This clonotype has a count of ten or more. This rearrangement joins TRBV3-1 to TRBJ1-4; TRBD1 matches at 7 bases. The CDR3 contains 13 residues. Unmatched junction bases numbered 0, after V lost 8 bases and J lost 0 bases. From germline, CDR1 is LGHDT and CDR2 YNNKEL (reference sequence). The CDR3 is CASGTATNEKLFF. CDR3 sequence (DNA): TGTGCCAGCGGGACAGCAACTAATGAAAAACTGTTTTTT.

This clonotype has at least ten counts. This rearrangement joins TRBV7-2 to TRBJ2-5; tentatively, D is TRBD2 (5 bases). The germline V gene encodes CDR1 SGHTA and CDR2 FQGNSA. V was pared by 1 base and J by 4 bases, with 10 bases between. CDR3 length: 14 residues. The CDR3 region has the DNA TGTGCCAGCAGCTTAGGGGGAGCTGCAGAGACCCAGTACTTC. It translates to CASSLGGAAETQYF.

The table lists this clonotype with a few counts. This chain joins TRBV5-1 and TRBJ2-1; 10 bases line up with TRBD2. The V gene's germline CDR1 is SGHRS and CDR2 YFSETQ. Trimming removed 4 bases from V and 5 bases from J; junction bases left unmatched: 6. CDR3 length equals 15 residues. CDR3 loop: CASSPRTSGDNEQFF. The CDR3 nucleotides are TGCGCCAGCAGCCCTAGGACTAGCGGAGACAATGAGCAGTTCTTC.

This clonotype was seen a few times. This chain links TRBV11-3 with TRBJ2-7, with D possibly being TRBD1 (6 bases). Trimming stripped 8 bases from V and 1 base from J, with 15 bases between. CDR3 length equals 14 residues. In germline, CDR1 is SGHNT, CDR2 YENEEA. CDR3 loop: CASAPTTGSYEQYV. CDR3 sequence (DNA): TGTGCCAGCGCGCCGACTACAGGGTCCTACGAGCAGTACGTC.

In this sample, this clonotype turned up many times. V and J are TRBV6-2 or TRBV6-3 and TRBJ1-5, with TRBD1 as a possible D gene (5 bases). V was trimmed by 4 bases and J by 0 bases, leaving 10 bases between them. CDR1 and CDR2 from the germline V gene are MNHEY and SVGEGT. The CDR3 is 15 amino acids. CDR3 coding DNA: TGTGCCAGCAGTTCCAGGGTTCATAGCAATCAGCCCCAGCATTTT. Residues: CASSSRVHSNQPQHF.

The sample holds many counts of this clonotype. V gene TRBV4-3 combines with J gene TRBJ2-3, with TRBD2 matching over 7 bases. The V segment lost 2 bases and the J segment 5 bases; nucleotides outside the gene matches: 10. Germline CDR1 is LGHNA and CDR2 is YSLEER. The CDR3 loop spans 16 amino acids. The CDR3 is CASSQQDGGFGDTQYF. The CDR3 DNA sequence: TGCGCCAGCAGCCAACAAGACGGGGGGTTCGGAGATACGCAGTATTTT.

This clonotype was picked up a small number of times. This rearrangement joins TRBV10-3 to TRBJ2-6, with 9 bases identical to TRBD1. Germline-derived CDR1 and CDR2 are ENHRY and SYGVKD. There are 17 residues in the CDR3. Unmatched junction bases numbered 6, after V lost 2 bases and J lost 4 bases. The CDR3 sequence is CAISETGGMRGANVLTF. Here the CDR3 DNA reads TGTGCCATCAGTGAGACAGGGGGCATGAGAGGGGCCAACGTCCTGACTTTC.

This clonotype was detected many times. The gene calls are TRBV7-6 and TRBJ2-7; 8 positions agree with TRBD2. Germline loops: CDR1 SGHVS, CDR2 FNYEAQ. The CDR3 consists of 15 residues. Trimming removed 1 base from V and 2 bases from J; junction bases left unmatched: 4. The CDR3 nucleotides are TGTGCCAGCAGCTTAGGACTAGCGTCGACCTACGAGCAGTACTTC. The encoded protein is CASSLGLASTYEQYF.

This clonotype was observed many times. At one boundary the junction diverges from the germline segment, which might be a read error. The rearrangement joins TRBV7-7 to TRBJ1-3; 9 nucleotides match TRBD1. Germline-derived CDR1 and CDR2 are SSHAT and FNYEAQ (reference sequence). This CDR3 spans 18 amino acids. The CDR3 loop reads CASSSPPGQGISGNTIYF. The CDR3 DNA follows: TGTGCTAGCAGCTCACCGCCGGGACAGGGAATCTCTGGAAACACCATATATTTT.

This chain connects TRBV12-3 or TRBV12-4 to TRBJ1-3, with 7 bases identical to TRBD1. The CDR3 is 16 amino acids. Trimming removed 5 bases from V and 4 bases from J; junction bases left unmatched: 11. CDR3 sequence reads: CASSDGVRGPGNTIYF. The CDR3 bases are TGTGCCAGCAGTGACGGGGTGAGGGGGCCAGGAAACACCATATATTTT.

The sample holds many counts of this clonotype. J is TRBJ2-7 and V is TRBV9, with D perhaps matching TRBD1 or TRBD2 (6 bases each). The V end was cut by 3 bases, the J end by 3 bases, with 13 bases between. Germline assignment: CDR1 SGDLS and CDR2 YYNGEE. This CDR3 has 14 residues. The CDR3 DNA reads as TGTGCCAGCAGCGCGCGGGACACCGACTACGAGCAGTACTTC. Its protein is CASSARDTDYEQYF.

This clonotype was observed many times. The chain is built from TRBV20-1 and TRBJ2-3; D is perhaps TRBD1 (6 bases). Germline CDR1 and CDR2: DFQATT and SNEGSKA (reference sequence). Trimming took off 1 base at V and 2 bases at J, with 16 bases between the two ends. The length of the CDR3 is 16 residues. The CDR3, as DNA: TGCAGTGCTAGAGGCCGCCCAGGGGCGGCCACAGATACGCAGTATTTT. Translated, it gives CSARGRPGAATDTQYF.

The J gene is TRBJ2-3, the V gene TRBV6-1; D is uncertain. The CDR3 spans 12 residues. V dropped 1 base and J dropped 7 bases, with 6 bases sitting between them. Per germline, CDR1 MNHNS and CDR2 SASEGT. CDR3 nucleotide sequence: TGTGCCAGCAGTGAAGTCGGCTATACGCAGTATTTT. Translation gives CASSEVGYTQYF.

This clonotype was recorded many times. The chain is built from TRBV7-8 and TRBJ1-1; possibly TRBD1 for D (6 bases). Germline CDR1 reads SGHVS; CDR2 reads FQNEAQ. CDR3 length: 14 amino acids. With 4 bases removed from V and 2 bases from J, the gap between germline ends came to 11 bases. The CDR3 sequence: CASSSLQGNTEAFF. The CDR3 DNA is TGTGCCAGCAGCTCATTACAGGGAAACACTGAAGCTTTCTTT.

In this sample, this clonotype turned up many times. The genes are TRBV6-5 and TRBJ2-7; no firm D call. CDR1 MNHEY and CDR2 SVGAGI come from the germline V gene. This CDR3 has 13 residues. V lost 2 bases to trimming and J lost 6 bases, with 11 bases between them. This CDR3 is CASSYLPSSEQYF. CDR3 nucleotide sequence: TGTGCCAGCAGTTACCTACCGTCTAGCGAGCAGTACTTC.

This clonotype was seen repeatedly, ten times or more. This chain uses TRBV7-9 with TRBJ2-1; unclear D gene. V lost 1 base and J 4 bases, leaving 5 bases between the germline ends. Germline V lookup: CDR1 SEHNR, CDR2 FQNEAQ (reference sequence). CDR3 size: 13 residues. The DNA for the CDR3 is TGTGCCAGCAGCTTAGACTTTTACAATGAGCAGTTCTTC. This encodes CASSLDFYNEQFF.

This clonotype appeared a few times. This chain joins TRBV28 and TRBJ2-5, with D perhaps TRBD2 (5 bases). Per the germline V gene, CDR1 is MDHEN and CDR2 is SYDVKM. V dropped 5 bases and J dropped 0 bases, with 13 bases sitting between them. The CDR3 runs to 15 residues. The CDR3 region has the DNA TGTGCCAGCAGTCCGTTAAGCGGAAACCAAGAGACCCAGTACTTC. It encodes CASSPLSGNQETQYF.

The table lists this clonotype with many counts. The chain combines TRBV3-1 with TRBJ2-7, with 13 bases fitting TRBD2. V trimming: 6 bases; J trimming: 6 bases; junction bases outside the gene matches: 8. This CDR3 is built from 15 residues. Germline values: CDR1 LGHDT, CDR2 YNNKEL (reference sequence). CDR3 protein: CASSRGLAGAGEQYF. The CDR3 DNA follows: TGTGCCAGCAGTCGAGGACTAGCGGGAGCCGGCGAGCAGTACTTC.

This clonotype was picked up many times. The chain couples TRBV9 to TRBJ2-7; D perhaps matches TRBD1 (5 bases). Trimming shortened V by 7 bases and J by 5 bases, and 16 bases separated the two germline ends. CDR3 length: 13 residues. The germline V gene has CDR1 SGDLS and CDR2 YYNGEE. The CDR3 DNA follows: TGTGCCAGCTCAAACAGGCCCCAGGACGAGCAGTACTTC. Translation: CASSNRPQDEQYF. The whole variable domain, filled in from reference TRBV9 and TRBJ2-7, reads DSGVTQTPKHLITATGQRVTLRCSPRSGDLSVYWYQQSLDQGLQFLIQYYNGEERAKGNILERFSAQQFPDLHSELNLSSLELGDSALYFCASSNRPQDEQYFGPGTRLTVT.

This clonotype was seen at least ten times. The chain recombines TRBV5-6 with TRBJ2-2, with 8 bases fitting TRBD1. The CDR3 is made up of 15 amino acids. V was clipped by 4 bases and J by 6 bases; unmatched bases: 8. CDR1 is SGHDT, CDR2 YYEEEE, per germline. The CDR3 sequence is CASSPGQVNAGELFF. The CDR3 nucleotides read TGTGCCAGCAGCCCGGGACAGGTAAACGCCGGGGAGCTGTTTTTT.

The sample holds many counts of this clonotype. CDR3 bases: TGTGCCAGCAGCTTAAAGCCTAGCGGGAGTTTCACCGGGGAGCTGTTTTTT. Protein product: CASSLKPSGSFTGELFF. The chain recombines TRBV7-9 with TRBJ2-2, with TRBD2 identical over 10 bases. CDR3 length: 17 amino acids. Germline CDR1 and CDR2: SEHNR and FQNEAQ (reference sequence). Trimming at V came to 2 bases and at J to 4 bases, leaving 7 bases not matched to a gene.

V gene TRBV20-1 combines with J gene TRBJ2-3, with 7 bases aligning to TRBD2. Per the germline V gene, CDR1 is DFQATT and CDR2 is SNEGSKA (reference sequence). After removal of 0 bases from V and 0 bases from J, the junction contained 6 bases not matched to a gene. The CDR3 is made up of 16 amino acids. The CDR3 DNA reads TGCAGTGCTAGAGATGGGGGGGACCCCAGCACAGATACGCAGTATTTT. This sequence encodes CSARDGGDPSTDTQYF.

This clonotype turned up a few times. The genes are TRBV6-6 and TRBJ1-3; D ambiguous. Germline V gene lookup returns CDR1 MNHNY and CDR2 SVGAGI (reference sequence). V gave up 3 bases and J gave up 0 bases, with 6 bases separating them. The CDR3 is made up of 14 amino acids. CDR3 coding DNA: TGTGCCAGCAGTTATGGGGTCTCTGGAAACACCATATATTTT. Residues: CASSYGVSGNTIYF.

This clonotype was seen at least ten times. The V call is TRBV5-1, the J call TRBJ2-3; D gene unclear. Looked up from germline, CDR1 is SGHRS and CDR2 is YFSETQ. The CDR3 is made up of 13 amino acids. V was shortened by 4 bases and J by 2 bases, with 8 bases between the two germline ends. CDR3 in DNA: TGCGCCAGCAGCCCCCGGACCACAGATACGCAGTATTTT. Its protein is CASSPRTTDTQYF.

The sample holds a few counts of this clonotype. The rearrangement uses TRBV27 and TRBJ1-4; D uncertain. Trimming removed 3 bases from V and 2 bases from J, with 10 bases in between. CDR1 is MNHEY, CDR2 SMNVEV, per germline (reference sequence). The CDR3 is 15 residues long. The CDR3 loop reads CASSLEGVTNEKLFF. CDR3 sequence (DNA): TGTGCCAGCAGTTTGGAGGGTGTCACTAATGAAAAACTGTTTTTT.

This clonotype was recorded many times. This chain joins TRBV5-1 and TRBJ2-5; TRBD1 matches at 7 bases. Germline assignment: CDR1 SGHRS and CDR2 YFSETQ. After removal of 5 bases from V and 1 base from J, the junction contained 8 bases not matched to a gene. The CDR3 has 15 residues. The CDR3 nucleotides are TGCGCCAGCAGAGGTCAGGGACAGTCCCAAGAGACCCAGTACTTC. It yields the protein CASRGQGQSQETQYF.

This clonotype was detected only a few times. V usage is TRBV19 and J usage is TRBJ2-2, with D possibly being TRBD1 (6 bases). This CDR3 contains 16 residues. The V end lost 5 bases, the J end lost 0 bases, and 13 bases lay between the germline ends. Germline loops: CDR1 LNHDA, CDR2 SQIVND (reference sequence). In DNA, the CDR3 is TGTGCCAGTAGTTTCCGGACAGCTTCGAACACCGGGGAGCTGTTTTTT. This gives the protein CASSFRTASNTGELFF. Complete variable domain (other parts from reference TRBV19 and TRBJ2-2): DGGITQSPKYLFRKEGQNVTLSCEQNLNHDAMYWYRQDPGQGLRLIYYSQIVNDFQKGDIAEGYSVSREKKESFPLTVTSAQKNPTAFYLCASSFRTASNTGELFFGEGSRLTVL.